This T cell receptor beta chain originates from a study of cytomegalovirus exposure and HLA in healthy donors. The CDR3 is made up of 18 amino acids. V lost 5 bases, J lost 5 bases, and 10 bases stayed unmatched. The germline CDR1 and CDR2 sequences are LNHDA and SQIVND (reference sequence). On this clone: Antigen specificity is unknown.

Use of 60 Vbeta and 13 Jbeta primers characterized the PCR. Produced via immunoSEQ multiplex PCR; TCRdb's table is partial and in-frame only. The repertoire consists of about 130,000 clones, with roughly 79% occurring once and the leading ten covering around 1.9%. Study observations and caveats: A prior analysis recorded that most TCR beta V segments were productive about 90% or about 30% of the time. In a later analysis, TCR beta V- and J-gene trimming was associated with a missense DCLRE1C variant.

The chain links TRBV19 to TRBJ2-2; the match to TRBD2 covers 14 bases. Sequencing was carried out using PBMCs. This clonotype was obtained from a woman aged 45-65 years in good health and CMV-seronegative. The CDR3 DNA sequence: TGTGCCAGTAGTTCCCCCGGGACTAGCGGGAGCGGGACCGGGGAGCTGTTTTTT. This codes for CASSSPGTSGSGTGELFF. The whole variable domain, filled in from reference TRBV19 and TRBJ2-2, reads DGGITQSPKYLFRKEGQNVTLSCEQNLNHDAMYWYRQDPGQGLRLIYYSQIVNDFQKGDIAEGYSVSREKKESFPLTVTSAQKNPTAFYLCASSSPGTSGSGTGELFFGEGSRLTVL.